This is a list of T cell receptor beta chains from one sample in a study of T cell responses to AZD1222 COVID-19 vaccine. Sequenced by immunoSEQ multiplex PCR; TCRdb stores in-frame clones only, minus some. This sample carries around 150,000 clones, approximately 84% of them seen once, and the ten largest clones take over 4%. This material consisted of peripheral blood, taken on day 0 of AZD1222 vaccination. Receptors originate from an adult in good health. Each CDR3 is given with its conserved first and last residue. A D gene is named only where the DNA matches it firmly. Size values are once, few and many counts, or a class for expanded clones, and some rows have none.

j_call,d_call,v_call,clone_size,cdr3_length,cdr3_nt,cdr3_aa
TRBJ1-4,TRBD1,TRBV2,NA,14,TGTGCCAGCAGCCCGGGACAGAGCAATGAAAAACTGTTTTTT,CASSPGQSNEKLFF
TRBJ1-5,TRBD1,TRBV4-2,NA,16,TGTGCCAGCAGCCGAACAGGGGTAGACCACAATCAGCCCCAGCATTTT,CASSRTGVDHNQPQHF
TRBJ2-7,NA,TRBV5-6,NA,16,TGTGCCAGCAGCCCCCTAGGGCAGCAGGGAGCCTACGAGCAGTACTTC,CASSPLGQQGAYEQYF
TRBJ1-3,NA,TRBV27,NA,15,TGTGCCAGCAGTTCTACCGCCCTCTCTGGAAACACCATATATTTT,CASSSTALSGNTIYF
TRBJ1-6,NA,TRBV7-8,NA,14,TGTGCCAGCAGCTTAGGAGGGGATAATTCACCCCTCCACTTT,CASSLGGDNSPLHF
TRBJ2-3,NA,TRBV28,NA,17,TGTGCCAGCAGTTACCTAAGGGGGTCAGGTTACACAGATACGCAGTATTTT,CASSYLRGSGYTDTQYF
TRBJ1-3,TRBD1,TRBV5-1,NA,15,TGCGCCAGCAGCTTGGGGGCCGGACAGGGGAACACCATATATTTT,CASSLGAGQGNTIYF
TRBJ1-6,NA,TRBV18,NA,17,TGTGCCAGCTCCAATCTTAACTCCCCATTGGCGGATTCACCCCTCCACTTT,CASSNLNSPLADSPLHF
TRBJ2-5,NA,TRBV2,few,13,TGTGCCAGCAGTGACGCCAGGGGTGAGACCCAGTACTTC,CASSDARGETQYF
TRBJ1-6,TRBD1,TRBV6-6,few,18,TGTGCCAGCAGGCGACAGGGGCTGGATATCGGCGATAATTCACCCCTCCACTTT,CASRRQGLDIGDNSPLHF
TRBJ2-2,NA,TRBV5-1,NA,15,TGCGCCAGCAGCCCCGGGACAATGAACACCGGGGAGCTGTTTTTT,CASSPGTMNTGELFF
TRBJ1-2,NA,TRBV28,NA,15,TGTGCCAGCAGTTCCGCCTACAGGATTCTTTATGGCTACACCTTC,CASSSAYRILYGYTF